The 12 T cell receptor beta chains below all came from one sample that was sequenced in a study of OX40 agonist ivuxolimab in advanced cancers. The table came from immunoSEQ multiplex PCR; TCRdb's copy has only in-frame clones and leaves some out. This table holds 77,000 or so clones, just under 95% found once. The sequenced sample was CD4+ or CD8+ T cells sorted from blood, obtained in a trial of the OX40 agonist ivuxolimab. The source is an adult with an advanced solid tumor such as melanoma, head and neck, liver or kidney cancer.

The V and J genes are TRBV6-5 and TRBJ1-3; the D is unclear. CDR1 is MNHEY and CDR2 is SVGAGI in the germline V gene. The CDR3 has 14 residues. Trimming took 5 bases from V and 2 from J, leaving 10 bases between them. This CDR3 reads CASSQQDPGNTIYF. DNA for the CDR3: TGTGCCAGCAGTCAGCAGGACCCTGGAAACACCATATATTTT.

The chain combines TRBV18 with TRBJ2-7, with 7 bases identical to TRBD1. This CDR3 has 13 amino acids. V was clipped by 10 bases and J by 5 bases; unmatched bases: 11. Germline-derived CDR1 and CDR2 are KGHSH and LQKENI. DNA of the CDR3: TGTGCCACCACCACCACAGGGGACAACGAGCAGTACTTC. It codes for CATTTTGDNEQYF.

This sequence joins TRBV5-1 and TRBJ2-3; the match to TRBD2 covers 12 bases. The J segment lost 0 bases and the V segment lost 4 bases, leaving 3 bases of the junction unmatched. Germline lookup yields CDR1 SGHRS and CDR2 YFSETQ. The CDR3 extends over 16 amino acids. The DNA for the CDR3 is TGCGCCAGCAGCGCAGGGACTAGCGGGAGCACAGATACGCAGTATTTT. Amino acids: CASSAGTSGSTDTQYF.

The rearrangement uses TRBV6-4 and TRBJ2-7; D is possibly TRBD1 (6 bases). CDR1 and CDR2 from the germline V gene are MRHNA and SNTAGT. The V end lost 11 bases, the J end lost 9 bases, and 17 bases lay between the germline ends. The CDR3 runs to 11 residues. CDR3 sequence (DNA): TGTGCCCACCAGGGGCTCTTGGGGCAGTACTTC. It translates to CAHQGLLGQYF.

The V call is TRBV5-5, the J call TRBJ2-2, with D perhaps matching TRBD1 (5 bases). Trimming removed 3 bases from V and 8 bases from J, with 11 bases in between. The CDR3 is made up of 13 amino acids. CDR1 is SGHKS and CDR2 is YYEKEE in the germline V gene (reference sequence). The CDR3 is CASSYSGLGELFF. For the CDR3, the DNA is TGTGCCAGCAGCTACTCAGGGTTAGGGGAGCTGTTTTTT.

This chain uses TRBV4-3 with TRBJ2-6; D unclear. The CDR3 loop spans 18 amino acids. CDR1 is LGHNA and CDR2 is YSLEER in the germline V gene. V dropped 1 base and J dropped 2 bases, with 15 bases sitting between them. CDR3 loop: CASSQAYRSAAGANVLTF. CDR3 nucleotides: TGCGCCAGCAGCCAAGCCTATCGTTCGGCGGCTGGGGCCAACGTCCTGACTTTC.

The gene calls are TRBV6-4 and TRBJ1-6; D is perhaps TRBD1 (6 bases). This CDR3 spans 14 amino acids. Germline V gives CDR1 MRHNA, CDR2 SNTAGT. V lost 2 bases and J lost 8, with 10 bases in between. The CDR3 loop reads CASSDTGADSPLHF. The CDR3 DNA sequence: TGTGCCAGCAGTGACACGGGGGCCGATTCACCCCTCCACTTT.

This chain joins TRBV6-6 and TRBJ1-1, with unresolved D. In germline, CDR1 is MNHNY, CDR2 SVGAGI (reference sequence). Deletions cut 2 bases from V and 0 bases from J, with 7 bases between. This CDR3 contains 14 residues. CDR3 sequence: CASSYAGLNTEAFF. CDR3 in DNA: TGTGCCAGCAGTTACGCGGGCCTGAACACTGAAGCTTTCTTT.

The CDR3 region has the DNA TGCGCCAGCAGCGGTACTAGCTCCTATAATTCACCCCTCCACTTT. Protein sequence: CASSGTSSYNSPLHF. The chain is built from TRBV5-1 and TRBJ1-6, with D uncertain. V lost 4 bases and J 0 bases, leaving 8 bases between the germline ends. From germline, CDR1 is SGHRS and CDR2 YFSETQ. The CDR3 is 15 amino acids.

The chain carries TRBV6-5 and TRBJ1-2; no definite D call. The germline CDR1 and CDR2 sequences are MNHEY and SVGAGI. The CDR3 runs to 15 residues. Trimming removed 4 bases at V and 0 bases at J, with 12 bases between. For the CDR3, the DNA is TGTGCCAGCAGTTCCCCCGGGAGAACTAACTATGGCTACACCTTC. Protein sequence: CASSSPGRTNYGYTF.

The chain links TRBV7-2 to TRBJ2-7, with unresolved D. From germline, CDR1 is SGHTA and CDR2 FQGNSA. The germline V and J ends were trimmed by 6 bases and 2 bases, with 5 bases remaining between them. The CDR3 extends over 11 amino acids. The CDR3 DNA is TGTGCCAGCAGTTCCCCCTACGAGCAGTACTTC. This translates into CASSSPYEQYF.

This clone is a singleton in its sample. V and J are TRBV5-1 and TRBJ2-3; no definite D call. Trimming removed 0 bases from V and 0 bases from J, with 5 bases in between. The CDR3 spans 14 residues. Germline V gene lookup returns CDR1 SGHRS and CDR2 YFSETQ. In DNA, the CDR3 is TGCGCCAGCAGCTTGGCTAGAAGCACAGATACGCAGTATTTT. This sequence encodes CASSLARSTDTQYF.